Here is one T cell receptor beta chain with its context. Its antigen is currently unknown. These data are taken from a study of T-cell memory formation after mild COVID-19. Study details: TCR clustering was largely donor specific.

General study results and limits: A subset of responding clones appeared in pre-infection memory, suggesting cross-reactive memory joined. Among CD4+ contracting clones, most were CM and EM, and CD8+ ones EMRA.

TCRdb reprocessed the 5' RACE reads via MiXCR and lists one record per CDR3 protein. The sample lists around 440,000 distinct CDR3 sequences, roughly 18% occurring once. Sample: PBMCs or a T cell subset sorted from them (not recorded which). The source is an adult woman who had mild COVID-19 (a few samples of this study predate the infection). Cell type and time point are not known.

The CDR3 DNA is TGCAGTGCTAGAGGGAGAACTAGCGGGCAAGTTAGGGATACGCAGTATTTT. Encoded protein: CSARGRTSGQVRDTQYF. This chain connects TRBV20-1 to TRBJ2-3, with 9 bases aligning to TRBD2. The junction had 14 bases not matched to a gene; V was cut back by 1 base and J by 6 bases. The CDR3 is 17 residues long. Germline CDR1 DFQATT, CDR2 SNEGSKA (reference sequence).